This T cell receptor (beta chain) is drawn from a study of OX40 agonist ivuxolimab in advanced cancers. About this clone: What it binds is not known.

Using immunoSEQ multiplex PCR, the repertoire was profiled, and TCRdb retains in-frame clones only, with some absent. The sample lists about 25,000 clones, about 76% occurring once. Findings of the study overall: Expanded clones were, on average, more numerous in CD8+ T cells than in CD4+. Clonal expansion was among the lowest in partial responders at 0.1-3.0 mg/kg, especially CD8+.

The TCR was taken from an adult with an advanced solid tumor such as melanoma, head and neck, liver or kidney cancer. The sample was CD4+ or CD8+ T cells sorted from blood, taken in a trial of the OX40 agonist ivuxolimab.

CDR3: CASRARDRDSYEQYF. CDR3 nucleotides: TGTGCCAGCAGAGCAAGAGACAGGGACTCCTACGAGCAGTACTTC. The chain is built from TRBV28 and TRBJ2-7; 7 positions agree with TRBD1. Trimming removed 6 bases from V and 0 bases from J; junction bases left unmatched: 8. The germline CDR1 and CDR2 sequences are MDHEN and SYDVKM. CDR3 length: 15 residues.